This T cell receptor beta chain is from a study of T cell changes during pregnancy in multiple sclerosis. Libraries were prepared by immunoSEQ multiplex PCR; TCRdb keeps only in-frame clonotypes and omits some of them. Among some 28,000 clones listed, 85% to 95% were seen once. As concerns this clone: At the DNA level, this CDR3 is encoded by other sequences in the same sample as well.

Germline V gene data show CDR1 as SGHRS and CDR2 as YFSETQ. V lost 0 bases and J 2 bases, leaving 11 bases between the germline ends. The CDR3 extends over 16 amino acids. This material consisted of CD4+ T cells from peripheral blood mononuclear cells, taken after pregnancy. The sequence was collected from a female donor with multiple sclerosis, enrolled in a pregnancy study. The rearrangement uses TRBV5-1 and TRBJ1-4, with a tentative D call TRBD1 (5 bases). CDR3 in amino acids: CASSLATGVTNEKLFF. CDR3 coding DNA: TGCGCCAGCAGCTTGGCAACAGGAGTCACTAATGAAAAACTGTTTTTT.